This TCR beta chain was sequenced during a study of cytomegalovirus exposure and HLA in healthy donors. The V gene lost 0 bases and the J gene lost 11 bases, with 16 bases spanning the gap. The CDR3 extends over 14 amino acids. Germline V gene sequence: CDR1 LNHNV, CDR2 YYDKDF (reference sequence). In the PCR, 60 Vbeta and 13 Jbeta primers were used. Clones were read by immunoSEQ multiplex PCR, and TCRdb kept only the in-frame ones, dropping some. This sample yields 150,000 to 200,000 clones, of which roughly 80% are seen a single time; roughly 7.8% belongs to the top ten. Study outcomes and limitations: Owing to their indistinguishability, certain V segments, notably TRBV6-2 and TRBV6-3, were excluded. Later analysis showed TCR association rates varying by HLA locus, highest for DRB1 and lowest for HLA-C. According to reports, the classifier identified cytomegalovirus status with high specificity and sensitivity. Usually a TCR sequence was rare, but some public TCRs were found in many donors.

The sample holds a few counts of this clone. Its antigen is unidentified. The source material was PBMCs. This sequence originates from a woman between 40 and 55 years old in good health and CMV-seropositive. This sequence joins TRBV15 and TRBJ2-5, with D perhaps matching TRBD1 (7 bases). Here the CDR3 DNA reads TGTGCCACCAGCAGAGACCGGGGGACAGAGGAGCAGTACTTC. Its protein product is CATSRDRGTEEQYF.